This T cell receptor beta chain comes out of a study of T cell repertoires in cytomegalovirus infection. Study-wide background: Both a matching HLA type and CMV infection were indicated by public TCR beta signatures. Overall study findings and caveats: HLA-C-restricted CMV-specific TCR beta clonotypes were dominant in the ex vivo response.

TCRdb re-analysed the reads in MiXCR, keeping a single row per CDR3 protein. The table records about 770,000 distinct CDR3 sequences, 29% of them present only once. The V gene lost 5 bases and the J gene lost 2 bases, with 10 bases spanning the gap. This CDR3 contains 14 residues. Germline V CDR1 and CDR2: SGHVS, FQNEAQ. With respect to this clonotype: As yet, its antigen is unknown.

This chain uses TRBV7-8 with TRBJ2-1, with D perhaps TRBD2 (6 bases). The clonotype was recovered from a human donor in good health (CMV status not recorded). Some clones in this sample may be carry-over from other donors' samples. The sequencing used cultured CD8+ T cells from PBMCs, collected from culture after CMV antigen stimulation. The CDR3: CASSQASAYNEQFF. The DNA of the CDR3 is TGTGCCAGCAGCCAAGCTAGCGCCTACAATGAGCAGTTCTTC.